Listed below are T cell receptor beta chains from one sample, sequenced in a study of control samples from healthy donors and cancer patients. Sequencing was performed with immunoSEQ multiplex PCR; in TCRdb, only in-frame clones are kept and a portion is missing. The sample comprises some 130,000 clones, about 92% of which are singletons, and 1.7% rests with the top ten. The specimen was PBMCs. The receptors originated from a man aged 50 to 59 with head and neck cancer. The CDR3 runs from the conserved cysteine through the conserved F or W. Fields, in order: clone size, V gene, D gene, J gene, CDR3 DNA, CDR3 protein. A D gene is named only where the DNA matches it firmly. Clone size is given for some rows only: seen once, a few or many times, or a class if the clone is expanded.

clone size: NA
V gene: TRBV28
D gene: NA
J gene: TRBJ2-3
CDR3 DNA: TGTGCCAGCAGTAAGGAGGGGGGAAGCACAGATACGCAGTATTTT
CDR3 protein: CASSKEGGSTDTQYF

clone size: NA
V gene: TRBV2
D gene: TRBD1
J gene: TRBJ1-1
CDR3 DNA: TGTGCCATGCCGGACAGGGGAAGGACTGAAGCTTTCTTT
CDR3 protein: CAMPDRGRTEAFF

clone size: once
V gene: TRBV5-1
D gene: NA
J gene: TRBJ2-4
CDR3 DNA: TGCGCCAGCAGCTTGGAGTCTAGCCGGGGTCAGTACTTC
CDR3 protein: CASSLESSRGQYF

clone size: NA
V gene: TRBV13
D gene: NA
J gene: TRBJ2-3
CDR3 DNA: TGTGCCAGCAGCACCACGCGACAGATGAATCAAAAGATACTCACAGATACGCAGTATTTT
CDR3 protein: CASSTTRQMNQKILTDTQYF

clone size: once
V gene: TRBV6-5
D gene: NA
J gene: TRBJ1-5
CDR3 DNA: TGTGCCAGCCGAGCGAGTGGGTTGAGCAATCAGCCCCAGCATTTT
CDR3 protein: CASRASGLSNQPQHF

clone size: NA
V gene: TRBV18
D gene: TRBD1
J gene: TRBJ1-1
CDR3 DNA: TGTGCCAGCTCAGTCAGCGGACAGGGACTGCTTCGCACTGAAGCTTTCTTT
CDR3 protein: CASSVSGQGLLRTEAFF

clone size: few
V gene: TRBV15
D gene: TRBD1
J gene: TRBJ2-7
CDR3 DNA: TGTGCCACCAGCGGCGACAGGGGGTTAACCTACGAGCAGTACTTC
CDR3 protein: CATSGDRGLTYEQYF

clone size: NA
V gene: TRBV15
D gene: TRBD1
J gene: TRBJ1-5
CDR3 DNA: TGTGCCACCAGCAGAGATGGGACAGGGGGTAATCAGCCCCAGCATTTT
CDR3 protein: CATSRDGTGGNQPQHF

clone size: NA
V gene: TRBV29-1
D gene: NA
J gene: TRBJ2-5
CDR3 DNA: TGCAGCGTCGGCCGCGGGACAGACCGTAAAGAGACCCAGTACTTC
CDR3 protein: CSVGRGTDRKETQYF

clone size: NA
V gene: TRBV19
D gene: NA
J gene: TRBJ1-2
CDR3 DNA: TGTGCCAGTAGCTCAACTAAGACAGTCTTCTATGGCTACACCTTC
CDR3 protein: CASSSTKTVFYGYTF

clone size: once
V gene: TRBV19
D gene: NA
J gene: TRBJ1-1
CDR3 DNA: TGTGCCAGTAGTTTTACAGGCACTGAAGCTTTCTTT
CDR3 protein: CASSFTGTEAFF

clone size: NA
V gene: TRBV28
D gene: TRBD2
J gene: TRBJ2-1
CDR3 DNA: TGTGCCACGCAACACAAGATAGCGGGGGGTCAGTTCTTC
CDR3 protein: CATQHKIAGGQFF

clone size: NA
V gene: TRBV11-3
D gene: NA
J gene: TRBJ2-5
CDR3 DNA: TGTGCCAGCAGCTTAATGGCCGAAGAGACCCAGTACTTC
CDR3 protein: CASSLMAEETQYF

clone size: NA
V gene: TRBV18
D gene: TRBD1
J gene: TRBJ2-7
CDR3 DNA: TGTGCCAGCTCACCACCCGCGGGGACAGGGGAAAGCGAGCAGTACTTC
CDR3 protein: CASSPPAGTGESEQYF

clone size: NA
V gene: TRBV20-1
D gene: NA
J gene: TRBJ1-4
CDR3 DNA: TGCAGTGCTAGTTTACAGCTTAATGAAAAACTGTTTTTT
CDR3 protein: CSASLQLNEKLFF

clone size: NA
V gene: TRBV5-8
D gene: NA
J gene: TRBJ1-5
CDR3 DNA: TGTGCCAGCAGCTTTCTTTTCAGTCCAACGACAAATCAGCCCCAGCATTTT
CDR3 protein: CASSFLFSPTTNQPQHF

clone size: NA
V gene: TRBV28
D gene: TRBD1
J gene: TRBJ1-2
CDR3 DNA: TGTGCCAGCAGTCCCCTGGGGCAGGGGGCCCTCTATGGCTACACCTTC
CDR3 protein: CASSPLGQGALYGYTF

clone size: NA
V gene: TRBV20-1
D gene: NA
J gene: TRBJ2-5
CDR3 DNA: TGCAGTGCTGGACCTCGGGAGACCCAGTACTTC
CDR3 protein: CSAGPRETQYF

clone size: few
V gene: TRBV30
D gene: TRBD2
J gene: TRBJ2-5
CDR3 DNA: TGTGCCTGGAGTGTACAGTTTCGACTAGCCAAAGAGACCCAGTACTTC
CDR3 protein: CAWSVQFRLAKETQYF

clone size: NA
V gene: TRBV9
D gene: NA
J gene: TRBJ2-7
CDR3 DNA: TGTGCCAGCAGCGTAGGTCCAGGACCCTCCTACGAGCAGTACTTC
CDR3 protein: CASSVGPGPSYEQYF

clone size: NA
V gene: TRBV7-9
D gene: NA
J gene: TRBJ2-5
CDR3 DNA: TGTGCCAGCAGCTTAAGGGGCCCCCAAGAGACCCAGTACTTC
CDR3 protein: CASSLRGPQETQYF

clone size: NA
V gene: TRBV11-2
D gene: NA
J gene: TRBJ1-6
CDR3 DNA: TGTGCCAGCAGCTTAGTCCTCCAGGGGAGCTATAATTCACCCCTCCACTTT
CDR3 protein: CASSLVLQGSYNSPLHF

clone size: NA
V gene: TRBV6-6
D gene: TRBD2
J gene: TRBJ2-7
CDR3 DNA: TGTGCCAGCCGGACTAGCGGCTCCTACGAGCAGTACTTC
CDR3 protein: CASRTSGSYEQYF

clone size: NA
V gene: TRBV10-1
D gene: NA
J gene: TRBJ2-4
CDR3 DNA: TGCGCCGGGAAAAAGAGGAGGCAAAACATTCAGTACTTC
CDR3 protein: CAGKKRRQNIQYF

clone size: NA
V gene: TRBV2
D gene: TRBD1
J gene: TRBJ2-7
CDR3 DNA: TGTGCCACCACCATAGAGACAGGGGGTTACGAGCAGTACTTC
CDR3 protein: CATTIETGGYEQYF

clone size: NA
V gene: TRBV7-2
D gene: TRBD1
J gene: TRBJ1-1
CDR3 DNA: TGTGCCAGCAGCTGGCAGGGGGCAGGGGCTTTCTTT
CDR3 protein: CASSWQGAGAFF

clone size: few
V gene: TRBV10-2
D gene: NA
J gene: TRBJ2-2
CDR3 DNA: TGCGCCAGCAGTAAAGGCAGCGGGGAGCTGTTTTTT
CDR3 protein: CASSKGSGELFF

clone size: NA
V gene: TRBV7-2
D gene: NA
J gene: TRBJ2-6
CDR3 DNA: TGTGCCAGCAGCTTCAGGAGGCCTGGGGCCAACGTCCTGACTTTC
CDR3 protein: CASSFRRPGANVLTF

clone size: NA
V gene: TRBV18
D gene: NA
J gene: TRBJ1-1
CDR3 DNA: TGTGCCAGCTCACAGACCGTCACAGGCGAAGCTTTCTTT
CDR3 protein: CASSQTVTGEAFF

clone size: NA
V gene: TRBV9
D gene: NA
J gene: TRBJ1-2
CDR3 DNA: TGTGCCAGCAGCGACGGGACTAACTATGGCTACACCTTC
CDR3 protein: CASSDGTNYGYTF

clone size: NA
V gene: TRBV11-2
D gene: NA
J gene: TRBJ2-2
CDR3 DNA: TGTGCCAGCAGCTTAGCAGGGGGGCCTTCGGGGGAGCTGTTTTTT
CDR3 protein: CASSLAGGPSGELFF

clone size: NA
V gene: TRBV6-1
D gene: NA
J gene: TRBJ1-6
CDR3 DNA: TGTGCCAGCAGTGAACCTGGGAGAAGTAATTCACCCCTCCACTTT
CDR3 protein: CASSEPGRSNSPLHF

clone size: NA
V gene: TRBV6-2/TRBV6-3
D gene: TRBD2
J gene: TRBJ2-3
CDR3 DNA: TGTGCCAGCAGTACTAGCGGGGGGCGGGATACGCAGTATTTT
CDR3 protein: CASSTSGGRDTQYF

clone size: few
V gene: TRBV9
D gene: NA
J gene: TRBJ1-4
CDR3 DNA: TGTGCCAGCAGCCCCCGGGGGCAAGGTGAAAAACTGTTTTTT
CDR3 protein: CASSPRGQGEKLFF

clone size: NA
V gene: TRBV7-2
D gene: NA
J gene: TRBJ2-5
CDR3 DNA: TGTGCCAGCAGCTTAGCGGGACTTGGGGAGACCCAGTACTTC
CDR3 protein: CASSLAGLGETQYF

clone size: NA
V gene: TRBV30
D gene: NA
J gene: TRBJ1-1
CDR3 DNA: TGTGCCTGGAGACTCCGAGGACTGATGAACACTGAAGCTTTCTTT
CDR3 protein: CAWRLRGLMNTEAFF

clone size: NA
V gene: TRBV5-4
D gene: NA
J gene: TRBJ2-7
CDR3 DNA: TGTGCCAGCAGCCCTGGAGGGGGCTACGAGCAGTACTTC
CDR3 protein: CASSPGGGYEQYF

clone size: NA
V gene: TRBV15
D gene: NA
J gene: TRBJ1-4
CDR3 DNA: TGTGCCACCAGCAGCAGGGCCACTAATGAAAAACTGTTTTTT
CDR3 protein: CATSSRATNEKLFF

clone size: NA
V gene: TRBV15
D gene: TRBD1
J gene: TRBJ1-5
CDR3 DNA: TGTGCCACCAGCAGAGGGCAGGGGGGACAGGAGCCCCAGCATTTT
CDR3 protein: CATSRGQGGQEPQHF

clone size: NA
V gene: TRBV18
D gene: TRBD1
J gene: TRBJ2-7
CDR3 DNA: TGTGCCAGCTCACCAAGACAGGGAGTCTACGAGCAGTACTTC
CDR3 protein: CASSPRQGVYEQYF

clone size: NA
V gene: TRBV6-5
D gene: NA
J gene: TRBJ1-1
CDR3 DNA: TGTGCCAGCAGTCCCGGACAGTGGATGAACACTGAAGCTTTCTTT
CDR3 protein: CASSPGQWMNTEAFF

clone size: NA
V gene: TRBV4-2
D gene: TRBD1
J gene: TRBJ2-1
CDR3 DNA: TGTGCCAGCAGCTCCTCCAGCGGCCAGGGGGCCTATGATGAGCAGTTCTTC
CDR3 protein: CASSSSSGQGAYDEQFF

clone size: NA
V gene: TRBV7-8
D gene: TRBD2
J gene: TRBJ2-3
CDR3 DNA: TGTGCCAGCAGCTACGGGACTAGCGGGGGCCTAACAGATACGCAGTATTTT
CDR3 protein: CASSYGTSGGLTDTQYF

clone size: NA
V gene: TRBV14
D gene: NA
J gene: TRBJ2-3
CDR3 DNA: TGTGCCAGCAGCTCAAAACCGGATTCCACAGATACGCAGTATTTT
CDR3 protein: CASSSKPDSTDTQYF

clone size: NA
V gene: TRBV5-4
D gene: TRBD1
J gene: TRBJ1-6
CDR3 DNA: TGTGCCAGCAGTAGACAGGGTTGGCCCCTCCACTTT
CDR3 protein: CASSRQGWPLHF

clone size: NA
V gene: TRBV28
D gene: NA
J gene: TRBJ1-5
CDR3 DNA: TGTGCCACCCCTGGAGACGTGGGGCAGCCCCAGCATTTT
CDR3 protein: CATPGDVGQPQHF

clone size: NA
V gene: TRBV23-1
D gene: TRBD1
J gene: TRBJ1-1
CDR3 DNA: TGCGCCAGCAGTCAATTCAAAGGACAGGGGGAGACTGAAGCTTTCTTT
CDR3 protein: CASSQFKGQGETEAFF